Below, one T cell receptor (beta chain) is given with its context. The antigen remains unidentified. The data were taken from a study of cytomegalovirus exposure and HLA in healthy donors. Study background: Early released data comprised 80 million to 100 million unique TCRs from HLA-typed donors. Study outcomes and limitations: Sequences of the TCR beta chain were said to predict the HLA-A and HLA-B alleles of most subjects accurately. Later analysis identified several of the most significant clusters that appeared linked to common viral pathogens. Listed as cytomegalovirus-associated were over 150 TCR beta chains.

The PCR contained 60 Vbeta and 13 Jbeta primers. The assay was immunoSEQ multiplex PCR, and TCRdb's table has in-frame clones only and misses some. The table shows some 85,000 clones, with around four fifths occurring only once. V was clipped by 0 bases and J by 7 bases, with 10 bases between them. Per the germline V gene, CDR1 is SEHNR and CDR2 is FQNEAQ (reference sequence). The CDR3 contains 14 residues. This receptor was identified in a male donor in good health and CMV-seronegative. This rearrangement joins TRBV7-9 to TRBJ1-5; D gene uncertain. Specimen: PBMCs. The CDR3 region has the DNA TGTGCCAGCAGCTTAGCGCCGGGAGGGCAGCCCCAGCATTTT. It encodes CASSLAPGGQPQHF.